This T cell receptor beta chain was documented in a study of tumor-infiltrating lymphocytes in localized non-small cell lung cancer. General study findings and limits: TCRbeta sequencing showed higher T cell infiltration in tumors than uninvolved lung.

TCRdb keeps only in-frame clones here, not all; method: immunoSEQ multiplex PCR. The profile shows fewer than 20,000 clones, roughly three quarters of them singletons. This clone was counted between two and nine times. Antigen: not known. The V gene's germline CDR1 is KGHSH and CDR2 LQKENI. The CDR3 totals 13 residues. The trim removed 6 bases at V and 7 bases at J, leaving 7 bases unmatched. The sequence was obtained from a human donor with non-small cell lung cancer. The V call is TRBV18, the J call TRBJ2-7; TRBD1 matches 9 bases. The source material was lung tumor tissue. The CDR3 DNA sequence: TGTGCCAGCTCCCTACAGGGGGCGCGGGAGCAGTACTTC. It specifies CASSLQGAREQYF.